Shown below are 29 T cell receptor beta chains from a single sample sequenced in a study of cytomegalovirus exposure and HLA in healthy donors. PCR involved 60 Vbeta and 13 Jbeta primers. Clones were read by immunoSEQ multiplex PCR, and TCRdb kept only the in-frame ones, dropping some. The sample holds approximately 130,000 clones; approximately 9% are singletons and the top ten take roughly 7.2%. Sequenced sample: PBMCs. Source of these receptors: a woman between 40 and 55 years old in good health and CMV-seropositive.

V is TRBV5-4 and J is TRBJ2-7; no reliable D call. CDR1 is SGHNT and CDR2 is YYREEE in the germline V gene (reference sequence). The V and J ends lost 4 bases and 6 bases respectively, with 17 bases between them. The CDR3 sequence is 14 residues long. The CDR3 here is CASSTPNTESEQYF. CDR3 coding DNA: TGTGCCAGCAGCACGCCTAACACAGAGTCCGAGCAGTACTTC.

In its sample, this clone was seen a few times. V gene TRBV5-4 combines with J gene TRBJ2-7, with TRBD1 matching 7 bases. The germline gives CDR1 SGHNT, CDR2 YYREEE (reference sequence). V lost 4 bases to trimming and J lost 0 bases; unmatched junction nucleotides: 7. The CDR3 runs to 15 residues. The CDR3 sequence is CASSLGTAFSYEQYF. Written as DNA, the CDR3 is TGTGCCAGCAGCCTGGGGACAGCCTTCTCCTACGAGCAGTACTTC.

V usage is TRBV9 and J usage is TRBJ2-1; 8 bases are shared with TRBD1. This CDR3 has 14 amino acids. From germline, CDR1 is SGDLS and CDR2 YYNGEE. V trimming: 3 bases; J trimming: 4 bases; junction bases outside the gene matches: 3. The CDR3: CASSARTGYNEQFF. CDR3 DNA sequence: TGTGCCAGCAGCGCCCGGACAGGGTACAATGAGCAGTTCTTC.

This clone occurred a few times. The CDR3 protein is CASTGTASYEQYF. The CDR3 region has the DNA TGTGCCAGCACCGGGACAGCCTCCTACGAGCAGTACTTC. The chain joins TRBV6-5 to TRBJ2-7; 7 bases line up with TRBD1. The J segment lost 0 bases and the V segment lost 7 bases, leaving 3 bases of the junction unmatched. Germline CDR1 reads MNHEY; CDR2 reads SVGAGI. The CDR3 is made up of 13 amino acids.

V is TRBV7-9 and J is TRBJ2-3, with D possibly being TRBD1 (6 bases). Looked up from germline, CDR1 is SEHNR and CDR2 is FQNEAQ (reference sequence). The CDR3 is made up of 15 amino acids. The ends were cut back, 5 bases at V and 4 bases at J, with 16 bases in the middle. DNA for the CDR3: TGTGCCAGCAGCCCCAAGCACAGGGTTGCAGATACGCAGTATTTT. Residues: CASSPKHRVADTQYF.

The chain combines TRBV5-1 with TRBJ1-6; D gene ambiguous. Germline V lookup: CDR1 SGHRS, CDR2 YFSETQ. The CDR3 has 13 amino acids. Trimming removed 7 bases from V and 9 bases from J, with 14 bases in between. DNA for the CDR3: TGCGCCAGCGGAGAAACGTCGGGTTCACCCCTCCACTTT. Its translation: CASGETSGSPLHF.

This clone came up a few times. V is TRBV7-6 and J is TRBJ2-5; 13 positions agree with TRBD2. The CDR3 has 16 residues. J lost 0 bases, V lost 4 bases, and 2 bases had no gene match. Germline assignment: CDR1 SGHVS and CDR2 FNYEAQ. CDR3 sequence (DNA): TGTGCCAGCAGCTATGGACTAGCGGGGGACCAAGAGACCCAGTACTTC. Translation gives CASSYGLAGDQETQYF.

The DNA of the CDR3 is TGCAGCGTTGAAACAGGGGGCCCCCCCTACGAGCAGTACTTC. It yields the protein CSVETGGPPYEQYF. The chain recombines TRBV29-1 with TRBJ2-7; 9 bases are shared with TRBD1. The length of the CDR3 is 14 residues. The germline CDR1 and CDR2 sequences are SQVTM and ANQGSEA. The ends lost 2 bases at V and 2 bases at J; junction bases unmatched: 4.

The rearrangement joins TRBV9 to TRBJ2-3; D possibly corresponds to TRBD2 (7 bases). The V and J ends lost 4 bases and 2 bases respectively, with 17 bases between them. This CDR3 has 16 residues. Germline CDR1 and CDR2: SGDLS and YYNGEE. The CDR3 sequence: CASSPALRGPTDTQYF. The CDR3 bases are TGTGCCAGCAGCCCAGCCCTGCGGGGGCCCACAGATACGCAGTATTTT.

This clone has only a few counts. The genes are TRBV6-5 and TRBJ2-2; 7 bases are shared with TRBD1. The length of the CDR3 is 15 residues. CDR1 is MNHEY, CDR2 SVGAGI, per germline. The junction had 9 bases not matched to a gene; V was cut back by 7 bases and J by 4 bases. The CDR3, as DNA: TGTGCCAGCAAGATCCAGGGGGAGATCACCGGGGAGCTGTTTTTT. It is translated as CASKIQGEITGELFF.

This clone was counted a few times. This sequence joins TRBV9 and TRBJ2-2; tentative D call: TRBD1 (7 bases). CDR3 length: 15 residues. V lost 4 bases and J 3 bases, leaving 13 bases between the germline ends. The V gene's germline CDR1 is SGDLS and CDR2 YYNGEE. The CDR3 coding sequence is TGTGCCAGCAGCCCCAGGGGGGCCGACACCGGGGAGCTGTTTTTT. It translates to CASSPRGADTGELFF. The variable domain in full, with the rest retrieved from reference TRBV9 and TRBJ2-2, is DSGVTQTPKHLITATGQRVTLRCSPRSGDLSVYWYQQSLDQGLQFLIQYYNGEERAKGNILERFSAQQFPDLHSELNLSSLELGDSALYFCASSPRGADTGELFFGEGSRLTVL.

V and J are TRBV5-1 and TRBJ1-1; 11 bases fit TRBD1. The V gene's germline CDR1 is SGHRS and CDR2 YFSETQ. Trimming removed 4 bases from V and 6 bases from J; junction bases left unmatched: 8. This CDR3 region has 15 residues. The CDR3 bases are TGCGCCAGCAGCGACCCGGGACAGGGGGGAGCTGAAGCTTTCTTT. Translating it yields CASSDPGQGGAEAFF.

The chain has TRBV5-1 and TRBJ2-3; possibly TRBD1 for D (5 bases). The ends were cut back, 0 bases at V and 3 bases at J, with 11 bases in the middle. Germline-derived CDR1 and CDR2 are SGHRS and YFSETQ. The CDR3 loop spans 15 amino acids. CDR3 bases: TGCGCCAGCAGCTTGGGGCTACAGGTAACAGATACGCAGTATTTT. Residues: CASSLGLQVTDTQYF.

The chain joins TRBV4-3 to TRBJ2-1; a weak D match, TRBD2 (6 bases). V dropped 0 bases and J dropped 4 bases, with 7 bases sitting between them. The length of the CDR3 is 14 residues. Germline values: CDR1 LGHNA, CDR2 YSLEER. The CDR3 bases are TGCGCCAGCAGCCAAGACGGGACTTACAATGAGCAGTTCTTC. Protein: CASSQDGTYNEQFF.

This clone has more than one count but fewer than ten. This rearrangement joins TRBV11-3 to TRBJ2-2; 12 bases align to TRBD1. The CDR3 is made up of 16 amino acids. Germline V lookup: CDR1 SGHNT, CDR2 YENEEA. Trimming removed 4 bases from V and 6 bases from J; junction bases left unmatched: 6. The DNA for the CDR3 is TGTGCCAGCAGCTCCGGGACAGGGGGCATCGCCGGGGAGCTGTTTTTT. Protein sequence: CASSSGTGGIAGELFF.

This clone has just a few counts. The gene calls are TRBV6-1 and TRBJ1-2; no clear D gene. Germline V gene data show CDR1 as MNHNS and CDR2 as SASEGT. This CDR3 spans 14 amino acids. Trimming pared 2 bases from V and 8 bases from J, leaving 15 bases between. The CDR3 sequence is CASSEITPVGGYTF. The CDR3 nucleotides are TGTGCCAGCAGTGAAATCACGCCGGTGGGCGGCTACACCTTC.

The gene calls are TRBV5-1 and TRBJ1-1; 7 bases align to TRBD1. Germline-derived CDR1 and CDR2 are SGHRS and YFSETQ. Germline trimming cut 4 bases from V and 4 bases from J; bases unmatched to any gene: 7. The CDR3 is 14 residues long. CDR3 bases: TGCGCCAGCAGCCTGACGACAGGGAGCACTGAAGCTTTCTTT. It yields the protein CASSLTTGSTEAFF.

The genes are TRBV10-1 and TRBJ2-7, with D possibly being TRBD2 (5 bases). Germline lookup yields CDR1 WNHNN and CDR2 SYGVQD (reference sequence). Trimming removed 0 bases at V and 2 bases at J, with 11 bases between. This CDR3 spans 15 amino acids. CDR3 sequence: CASSESRGKAYEQYF. The CDR3 DNA reads TGCGCCAGCAGTGAGTCGAGAGGGAAAGCCTACGAGCAGTACTTC.

The chain uses TRBV7-2 and TRBJ1-3; 11 bases align to TRBD1. The CDR3 has 16 residues. Trimming removed 4 bases from V and 4 bases from J; junction bases left unmatched: 6. Germline assignment: CDR1 SGHTA and CDR2 FQGNSA. CDR3 loop: CASSSWTGGYGNTIYF. CDR3 coding DNA: TGTGCCAGCAGCTCCTGGACAGGGGGCTACGGAAACACCATATATTTT. The full variable domain, rest sourced from reference TRBV7-2 and TRBJ1-3, is GAGVSQSPSNKVTEKGKDVELRCDPISGHTALYWYRQSLGQGLEFLIYFQGNSAPDKSGLPSDRFSAERTGGSVSTLTIQRTQQEDSAVYLCASSSWTGGYGNTIYFGEGSWLTVV.

The chain links TRBV27 to TRBJ1-1; unclear D gene. Germline CDR1 and CDR2: MNHEY and SMNVEV (reference sequence). V lost 4 bases and J 4 bases, leaving 13 bases between the germline ends. The CDR3 consists of 14 residues. The CDR3 loop is CASSSPGRGTEAFF. CDR3 nucleotide sequence: TGTGCCAGCAGTTCCCCAGGCCGGGGCACTGAAGCTTTCTTT.

This clone was recorded a few times. The J gene is TRBJ2-2, the V gene TRBV4-2, with a weak D call TRBD1 (6 bases). V was pared by 1 base and J by 5 bases, with 14 bases between. Germline assignment: CDR1 LGHNA and CDR2 YNFKEQ. The CDR3 sequence is 16 residues long. CDR3 loop: CASSQGLRGETGELFF. In DNA, the CDR3 is TGTGCCAGCAGCCAAGGCCTCAGGGGAGAAACCGGGGAGCTGTTTTTT.

This clone has just a few counts. V usage is TRBV5-1 and J usage is TRBJ1-1; D is perhaps TRBD1 (5 bases). This CDR3 region has 13 residues. Trimming took off 6 bases at V and 4 bases at J, with 13 bases between the two ends. Germline loops: CDR1 SGHRS, CDR2 YFSETQ. The CDR3 DNA reads as TGCGCCAGCACTTTGGACGGGGGCACTGAAGCTTTCTTT. The encoded protein is CASTLDGGTEAFF.

This clone was counted only a few times. A junction end diverges from the germline sequence, so it may reflect a read error. V gene TRBV5-1 combines with J gene TRBJ2-6, with D perhaps TRBD1 (6 bases). This CDR3 has 17 amino acids. CDR1 and CDR2 (germline): SGHRS, YFSETQ. The CDR3 sequence: CASSFRGDTSGVNVLTF. Written as DNA, the CDR3 is TGCGCCAGCAGCTTTAGAGGGGACACCTCTGGGGTCAACGTCCTGACTTTC.

The V and J genes are TRBV2 and TRBJ1-5; perhaps TRBD1 as D (6 bases). The germline CDR1 and CDR2 sequences are SNHLY and FYNNEI. The CDR3 totals 15 residues. The V and J ends lost 6 bases and 0 bases respectively, with 12 bases between them. CDR3 sequence reads: CASRMDRLSNQPQHF. The DNA of the CDR3 is TGTGCCAGCAGGATGGACAGACTTAGCAATCAGCCCCAGCATTTT.

This clone has more than one count but fewer than ten. The genes are TRBV5-1 and TRBJ1-6, with 7 bases identical to TRBD1. Germline lookup yields CDR1 SGHRS and CDR2 YFSETQ. The V segment lost 2 bases and the J segment 6 bases; nucleotides outside the gene matches: 14. The CDR3 extends over 18 amino acids. The CDR3 is CASSLRPDRERGNSPLHF. In nucleotides, the CDR3 is TGCGCCAGCAGCTTAAGGCCCGACAGGGAAAGGGGTAATTCACCCCTCCACTTT.

This rearrangement joins TRBV6-1 to TRBJ1-1; weak D call: TRBD1 (5 bases). CDR1 is MNHNS and CDR2 is SASEGT in the germline V gene. Trimming took off 6 bases at V and 2 bases at J, with 16 bases between the two ends. The CDR3 loop spans 15 amino acids. CDR3 in amino acids: CASRKGGGVNTEAFF. In DNA form, the CDR3 reads TGTGCCAGCAGAAAAGGTGGGGGGGTTAACACTGAAGCTTTCTTT.

CDR3 protein: CASSQGPPGGRNSPLHF. CDR3 bases: TGCGCCAGCAGCCAAGGTCCCCCGGGGGGGCGTAATTCACCCCTCCACTTT. The chain recombines TRBV4-1 with TRBJ1-6, with D possibly matching TRBD1 (6 bases). Trimming pared 1 base from V and 6 bases from J, leaving 16 bases between. This CDR3 has 17 amino acids. Germline V gene sequence: CDR1 MGHRA, CDR2 YSYEKL.

About this clone: A far larger clone is a single base away, which makes a read error likely. This specimen includes other DNA sequences encoding the same CDR3. The J gene is TRBJ2-7, the V gene TRBV2; D unclear. The germline CDR1 and CDR2 sequences are SNHLY and FYNNEI. This CDR3 is built from 12 residues. CDR3 loop: CASSERPRFEYF. The CDR3 DNA reads as TGTGCCAGCAGTGAACGTCCCAGGTTTGAGTACTTT. Using reference TRBV2 and TRBJ2-7 for the parts outside the CDR3, the full variable domain is EPEVTQTPSHQVTQMGQEVILRCVPISNHLYFYWYRQILGQKVEFLVSFYNNEISEKSEIFDDQFSVERPDGSNFTLKIRSTKLEDSAMYFCASSERPRFEYFGPGTRLTVT.

The rearrangement joins TRBV5-1 to TRBJ2-3; possible D gene TRBD2, 6 bases. This CDR3 comprises 16 residues. V gave up 0 bases and J gave up 4 bases, with 15 bases separating them. Germline values: CDR1 SGHRS, CDR2 YFSETQ. The CDR3 sequence is CASSLDSGPTSDTQYF. DNA of the CDR3: TGCGCCAGCAGCTTGGATAGCGGACCCACGTCAGATACGCAGTATTTT.